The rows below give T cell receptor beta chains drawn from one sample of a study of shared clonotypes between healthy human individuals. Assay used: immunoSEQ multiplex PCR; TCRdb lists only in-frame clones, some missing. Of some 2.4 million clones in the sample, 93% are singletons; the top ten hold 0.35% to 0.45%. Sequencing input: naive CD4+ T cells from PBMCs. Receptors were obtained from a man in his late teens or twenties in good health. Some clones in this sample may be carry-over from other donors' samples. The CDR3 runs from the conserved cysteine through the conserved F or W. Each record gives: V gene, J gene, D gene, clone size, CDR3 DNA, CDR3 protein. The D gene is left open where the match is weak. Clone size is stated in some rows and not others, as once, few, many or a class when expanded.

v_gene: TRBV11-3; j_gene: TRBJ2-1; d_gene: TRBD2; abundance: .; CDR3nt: TGTGCCAGCAGCTTGGGGACTAGCGGGAGGACTGAGCAGTTCTTC; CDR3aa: CASSLGTSGRTEQFF
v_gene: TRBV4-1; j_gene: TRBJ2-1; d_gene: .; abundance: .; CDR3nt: TGCGCCAGCAGCCAAGCCGGGACTTTTCGCTACGATGAGCAGTTCTTC; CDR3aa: CASSQAGTFRYDEQFF
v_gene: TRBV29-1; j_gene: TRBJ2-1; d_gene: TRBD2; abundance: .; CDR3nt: TGCAGCGTTGACCGACTAGCGGAGCCCCTCTACAATGAGCAGTTCTTC; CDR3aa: CSVDRLAEPLYNEQFF
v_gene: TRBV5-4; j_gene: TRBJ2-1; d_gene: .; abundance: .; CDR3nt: TGTGCCAGCAGCTTGGTACCGGGGGACGAGCAGTTCTTC; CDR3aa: CASSLVPGDEQFF
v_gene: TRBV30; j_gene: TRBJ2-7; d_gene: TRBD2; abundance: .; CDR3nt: TGTGCCTGGAGTGTGGGGACTATCCCCTCCTACGAGCAGTACTTC; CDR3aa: CAWSVGTIPSYEQYF
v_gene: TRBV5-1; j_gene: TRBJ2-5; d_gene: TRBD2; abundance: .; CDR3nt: TGCGCCAGCAGCTTGTTAGCGGGAGCCCAAGAGACCCAGTACTTC; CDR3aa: CASSLLAGAQETQYF
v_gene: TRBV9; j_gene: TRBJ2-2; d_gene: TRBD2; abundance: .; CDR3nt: TGTGCCAGCAGCGGGGAGGGGACTAGCGGTTCCACCGGGGAGCTGTTTTTT; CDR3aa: CASSGEGTSGSTGELFF
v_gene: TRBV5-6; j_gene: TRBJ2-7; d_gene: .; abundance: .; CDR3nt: TGTGCCAGCAGCTTATGGACAGCCGGGACTCACGTCTACGAGCAGTACTTC; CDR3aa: CASSLWTAGTHVYEQYF
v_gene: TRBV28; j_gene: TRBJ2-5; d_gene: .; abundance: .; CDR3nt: TGTGCCAGCAACCATCCGCGCGTGGGGGGAGAGACCCAGTACTTC; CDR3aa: CASNHPRVGGETQYF
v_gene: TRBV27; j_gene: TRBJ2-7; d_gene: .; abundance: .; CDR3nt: TGTGCCAGCAGTTCCGGGACTTGCTACGAGCAGTACTTC; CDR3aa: CASSSGTCYEQYF
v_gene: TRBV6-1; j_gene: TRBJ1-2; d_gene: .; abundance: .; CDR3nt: TGTGCCAGCAGTGAATGGGCAGGGAGTTTCTATGGCTACACCTTC; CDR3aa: CASSEWAGSFYGYTF
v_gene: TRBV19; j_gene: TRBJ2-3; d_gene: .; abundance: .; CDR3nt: TGTGCCAGTAGTACCGGTCAGGCCAGCACAGATACGCAGTATTTT; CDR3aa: CASSTGQASTDTQYF
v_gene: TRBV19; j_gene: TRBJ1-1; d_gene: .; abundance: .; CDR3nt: TGTGCCAGTAGCGATCCGGGACGCAAGAACACTGAAGCTTTCTTT; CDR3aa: CASSDPGRKNTEAFF
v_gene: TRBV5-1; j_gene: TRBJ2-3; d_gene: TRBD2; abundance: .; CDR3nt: TGCGCCAGCAGCTCAGGACTAGCGGGAAGGGGGGCCACAGATACGCAGTATTTT; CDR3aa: CASSSGLAGRGATDTQYF
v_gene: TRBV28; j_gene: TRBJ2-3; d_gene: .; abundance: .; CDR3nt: TGTGCCAGCAGAGATAGCACAGATACGCAGTATTTT; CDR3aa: CASRDSTDTQYF
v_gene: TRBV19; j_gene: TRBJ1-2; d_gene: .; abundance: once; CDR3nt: TGTGCCAGTAGTGGCGGTTATGGCTACACCTTC; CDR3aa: CASSGGYGYTF
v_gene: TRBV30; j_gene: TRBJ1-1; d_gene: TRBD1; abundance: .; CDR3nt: TGTGCCTGGAGTAAGTACAGGGGGCAGAACACTGAAGCTTTCTTT; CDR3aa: CAWSKYRGQNTEAFF
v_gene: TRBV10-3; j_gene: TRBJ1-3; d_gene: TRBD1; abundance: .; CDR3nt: TGTGCCATCAGTGGCAGGGGGAACACCATATATTTT; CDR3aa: CAISGRGNTIYF
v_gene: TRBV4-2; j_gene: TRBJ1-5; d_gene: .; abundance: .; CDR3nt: TGTGCCAGCAGCCAAGTGGACAACCAATCCTCCCACAATCAGCCCCAGCATTTT; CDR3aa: CASSQVDNQSSHNQPQHF
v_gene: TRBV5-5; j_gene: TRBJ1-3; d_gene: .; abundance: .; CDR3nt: TGTGCCAGCAGCTTGATTAGGGGAAACACCATATATTTT; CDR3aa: CASSLIRGNTIYF
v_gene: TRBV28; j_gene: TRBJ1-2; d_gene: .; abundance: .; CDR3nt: TGTGCCAGCAGCACTCCTGGCCGCTATGGCTACACCTTC; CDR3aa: CASSTPGRYGYTF
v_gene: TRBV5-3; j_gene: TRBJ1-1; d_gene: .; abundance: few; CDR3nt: TGTGCCAGAAGCCGACAGCCTATTGAAGCTTTCTTT; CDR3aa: CARSRQPIEAFF
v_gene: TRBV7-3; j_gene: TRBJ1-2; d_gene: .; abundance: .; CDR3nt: TGTGCCAGCAGCTTATGGGGGTTGGGTGGCTACACCTTC; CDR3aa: CASSLWGLGGYTF
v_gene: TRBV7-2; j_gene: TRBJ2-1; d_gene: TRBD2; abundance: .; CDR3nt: TGTGCCAGCAGCCTCAGCGGGAGGGGTGAGCAGTTCTTC; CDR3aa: CASSLSGRGEQFF
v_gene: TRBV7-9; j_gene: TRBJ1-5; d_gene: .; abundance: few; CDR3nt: TGTGCCAGCAGCTTAGTCGGGGGTAGTCAGCCCCAGCATTTT; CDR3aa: CASSLVGGSQPQHF
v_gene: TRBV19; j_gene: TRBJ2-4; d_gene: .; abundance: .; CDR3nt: TGTGCCAGTACCCCTATCGTGGTACCAGCGACCTTAGCCAAAAACATTCAGTACTTC; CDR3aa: CASTPIVVPATLAKNIQYF
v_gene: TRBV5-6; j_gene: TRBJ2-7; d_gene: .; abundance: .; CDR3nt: TGTGCCAGCGGTTCTTACTACGAGCAGTACTTC; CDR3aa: CASGSYYEQYF
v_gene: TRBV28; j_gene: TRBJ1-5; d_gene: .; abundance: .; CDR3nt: TGTGCCAGCAGTTTTCTGGATCAGCCCCAGCATTTT; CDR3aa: CASSFLDQPQHF
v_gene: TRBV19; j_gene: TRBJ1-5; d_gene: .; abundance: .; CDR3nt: TGTGCCAGTAGTACAAGAATTAGCAATCAGCCCCAGCATTTT; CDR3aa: CASSTRISNQPQHF
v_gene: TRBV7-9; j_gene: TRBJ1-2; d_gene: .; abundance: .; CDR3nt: TGTGCCAGCAGCTCCCTGACCGGGGGCGGCTATGGCTACACCTTC; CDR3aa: CASSSLTGGGYGYTF
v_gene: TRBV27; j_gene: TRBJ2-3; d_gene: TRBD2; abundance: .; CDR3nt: TGTGCCAGCAGCCGGGGGAGACTAGCGTACACAGATACGCAGTATTTT; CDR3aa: CASSRGRLAYTDTQYF
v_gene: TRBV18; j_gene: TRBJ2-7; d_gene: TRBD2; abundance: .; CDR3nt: TGTGCCAGCTCACCACTAGCGGGTCGGGAGCAGTACTTC; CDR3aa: CASSPLAGREQYF
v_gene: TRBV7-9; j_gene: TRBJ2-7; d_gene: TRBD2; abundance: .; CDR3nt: TGTGCCAGCAGCTTGAGGGCGGGAGGGAGGCCATACGAGCAGTACTTC; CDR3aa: CASSLRAGGRPYEQYF
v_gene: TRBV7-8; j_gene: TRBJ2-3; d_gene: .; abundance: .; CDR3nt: TGTGCCAGCAGCCCCCGGGCCCCGTCTAGCACAGATACGCAGTATTTT; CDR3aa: CASSPRAPSSTDTQYF
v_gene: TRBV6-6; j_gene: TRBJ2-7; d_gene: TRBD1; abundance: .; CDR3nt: TGTGCCAGCAGCCGACAGGGAGTCTACGAGCAGTACTTC; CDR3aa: CASSRQGVYEQYF
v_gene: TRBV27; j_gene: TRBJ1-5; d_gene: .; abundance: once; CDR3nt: TGTGCCAGCAGTTTGGGGATAAGTCAGCCCCAGCATTTT; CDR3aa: CASSLGISQPQHF
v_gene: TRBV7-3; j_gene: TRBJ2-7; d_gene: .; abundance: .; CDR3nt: TGTGCCAGCAGCTTGAACGACAGTGTCCCCTACGAGCAGTACTTC; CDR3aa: CASSLNDSVPYEQYF
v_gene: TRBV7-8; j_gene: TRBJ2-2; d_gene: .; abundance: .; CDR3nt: TGTGCCAGCAGTTCTCCCAGGGGCGCCGGGGAGCTGTTTTTT; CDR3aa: CASSSPRGAGELFF
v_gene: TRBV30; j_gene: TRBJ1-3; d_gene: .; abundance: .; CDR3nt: TGTGCCTCAGACCCCCGGGGGGGAAACACCATATATTTT; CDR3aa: CASDPRGGNTIYF
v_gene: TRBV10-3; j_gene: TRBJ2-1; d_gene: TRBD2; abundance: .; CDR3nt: TGTGCCATCAGTGAGTCAGAGATAGCGGGAGTTGTTGAGCAGTTCTTC; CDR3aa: CAISESEIAGVVEQFF
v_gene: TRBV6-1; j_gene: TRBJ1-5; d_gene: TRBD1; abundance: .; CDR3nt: TGTGCCAGTAACCGGGACAGCTACAATCAGCCCCAGCATTTT; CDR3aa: CASNRDSYNQPQHF
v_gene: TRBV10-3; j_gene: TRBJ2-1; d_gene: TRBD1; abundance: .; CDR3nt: TGTGCCATCAGTGAGTCTTCAGGGGGCGGTTTCAATGAGCAGTTCTTC; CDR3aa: CAISESSGGGFNEQFF
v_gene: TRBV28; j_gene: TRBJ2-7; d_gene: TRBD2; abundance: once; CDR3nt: TGTGCCAGCAGGGAGCGGGAGAGGGGCGAGCAGTACTTC; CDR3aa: CASRERERGEQYF
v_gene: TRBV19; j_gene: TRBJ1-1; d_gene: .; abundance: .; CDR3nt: TGTGCCAGTACCGATTACAGGGTAGTCACTGAAGCTTTCTTT; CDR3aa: CASTDYRVVTEAFF